The T cell receptor beta chain under discussion was sequenced for a study of blood T cell repertoires in COVID-19. Whole-study context: The origin of the acute and convalescent COVID-19 samples was the United States, Italy and Spain. Sources were T cells, B-cell-depleted T cells, or PBMCs; the material itself was cDNA or gDNA.

Trimming removed 4 bases from V and 7 bases from J; junction bases left unmatched: 12. The CDR3 spans 16 residues. CDR1 and CDR2 from the germline V gene are SGHRS and YFSETQ. Source study methods: Reference gene primer amplification in the assay estimated nucleated cell counts. Sequencing was performed with immunoSEQ multiplex PCR; in TCRdb, only in-frame clones are kept and a portion is missing. V and J calls and clone size are copied from that table; D and trimming were computed from the DNA. Among about 400,000 clones, around 89% were seen once, and the ten largest hold roughly 4%. The sample taken for sequencing was peripheral blood. This receptor was taken from a woman in her 30s with acute or convalescent COVID-19. J is TRBJ2-5 and V is TRBV5-1; 11 bases match TRBD2. CDR3 amino acids: CASSPEALAGEGTQYF. CDR3 in DNA: TGCGCCAGCAGCCCTGAGGCACTAGCGGGGGAAGGGACCCAGTACTTC.